A single sample gave rise to the 27 T cell receptor beta chains below, sequenced in a study of shared clonotypes between healthy human individuals. Profiled with immunoSEQ multiplex PCR; TCRdb holds only in-frame clones, not every one. The sample records around 2,000,000 clones, more than 85% being singletons. Naive-designated CD8 cells lacked CD45RO, were positively enriched for CCR7, and omitted terminally differentiated effector memory CD45RA+ cells. The specimen sequenced was naive CD8+ T cells from PBMCs. The receptors were gathered from a man aged 18 to 30 in good health. Some clones in this sample may be carry-over from other donors' samples.

The chain recombines TRBV7-9 with TRBJ2-2, with a weak D call TRBD2 (6 bases). The CDR3 is made up of 16 amino acids. The germline V gene encodes CDR1 SEHNR and CDR2 FQNEAQ (reference sequence). Trimming removed 5 bases at V and 2 bases at J, with 15 bases between. The CDR3 sequence: CASSPRRDLNTGELFF. CDR3 nucleotides: TGTGCCAGCAGCCCCCGGCGGGATCTTAACACCGGGGAGCTGTTTTTT.

CDR3 region: CASSQGGDGYTF. The CDR3 bases are TGTGCCAGCAGCCAGGGGGGAGACGGCTACACCTTC. The V gene is TRBV7-9, the J gene TRBJ1-2; TRBD1 aligns across 7 bases. V shed 5 bases and J 8 bases; nucleotides not matched to a gene: 5. Germline V gene data show CDR1 as SEHNR and CDR2 as FQNEAQ (reference sequence). The CDR3 runs 12 residues.

The gene calls are TRBV6-1 and TRBJ2-2; 13 nucleotides agree with TRBD2. In germline, CDR1 is MNHNS, CDR2 SASEGT. V lost 3 bases to trimming and J lost 5 bases; unmatched junction nucleotides: 9. CDR3 length: 18 amino acids. CDR3 protein: CASSDRRTSGRTTGELFF. DNA for the CDR3: TGTGCCAGCAGTGACCGCCGGACTAGCGGGAGAACGACCGGGGAGCTGTTTTTT.

The chain joins TRBV7-2 to TRBJ2-3, with D unresolved. Germline V gives CDR1 SGHTA, CDR2 FQGNSA. Trimming shortened V by 5 bases and J by 0 bases, and 9 bases separated the two germline ends. This CDR3 has 14 residues. The CDR3 is CASSPRLSTDTQYF. CDR3 sequence (DNA): TGTGCCAGCAGCCCCCGCCTGAGCACAGATACGCAGTATTTT.

The chain links TRBV7-8 to TRBJ2-1; TRBD2 matches at 10 bases. This CDR3 comprises 20 residues. Germline V CDR1 and CDR2: SGHVS, FQNEAQ. J lost 4 bases, V lost 1 base, and 16 bases had no gene match. CDR3 sequence (DNA): TGTGCCAGCAGCTTAGGATTCGCTTGGACCCCTAGCGGGGGATACAATGAGCAGTTCTTC. Translating it yields CASSLGFAWTPSGGYNEQFF.

The gene calls are TRBV6-5 and TRBJ2-3, with 7 bases matching TRBD1. The V segment lost 8 bases and the J segment 2 bases; nucleotides outside the gene matches: 4. Germline lookup yields CDR1 MNHEY and CDR2 SVGAGI. This CDR3 spans 13 amino acids. CDR3 region: CASSGQDTDTQYF. The CDR3 DNA follows: TGTGCCAGCTCAGGACAGGACACAGATACGCAGTATTTT.

V usage is TRBV4-1 and J usage is TRBJ1-2, with D unresolved. Germline CDR1 and CDR2: MGHRA and YSYEKL. CDR3 length: 16 amino acids. V lost 6 bases, J lost 2 bases, and 19 bases lay in between. CDR3 DNA: TGCGCCAGCAGTCCGGAGCCAGGTAATCAAAACTATGGCTACACCTTC. Its protein is CASSPEPGNQNYGYTF.

The chain recombines TRBV28 with TRBJ2-1; D remains ambiguous. V was shortened by 3 bases and J by 3 bases, with 15 bases between the two germline ends. CDR1 and CDR2 (germline): MDHEN, SYDVKM. CDR3 length equals 16 residues. The DNA of the CDR3 is TGTGCCAGCAGTTTTGCCCCCCCCGTAGGCTACAATGAGCAGTTCTTC. This codes for CASSFAPPVGYNEQFF.

The V and J genes are TRBV7-8 and TRBJ1-3, with D unresolved. The germline CDR1 and CDR2 sequences are SGHVS and FQNEAQ. Trimming shortened V by 5 bases and J by 0 bases, and 17 bases separated the two germline ends. This CDR3 has 17 residues. The CDR3: CASSAYVGETSGNTIYF. As DNA, the CDR3 is TGTGCCAGCAGCGCTTACGTCGGGGAGACCTCTGGAAACACCATATATTTT.

The chain is built from TRBV27 and TRBJ1-1; perhaps TRBD1 as D (6 bases). V lost 5 bases and J lost 1, with 14 bases in between. The CDR3 has 15 amino acids. CDR1 and CDR2 (germline): MNHEY, SMNVEV (reference sequence). The CDR3 protein is CASSPQTGPNTEAFF. For the CDR3, the DNA is TGTGCCAGCAGTCCTCAGACAGGACCGAACACTGAAGCTTTCTTT.

Turning to this clone: This sample includes further DNA sequences coding for the same CDR3. The rearrangement joins TRBV5-1 to TRBJ1-1; D gene unclear. The CDR3 sequence is 13 residues long. Germline values: CDR1 SGHRS, CDR2 YFSETQ. Trimming pared 0 bases from V and 1 base from J, leaving 4 bases between. The CDR3 region has the DNA TGCGCCAGCAGCTTGGGGAGGAACACTGAAGCTTTCTTT. Translation gives CASSLGRNTEAFF.

The chain combines TRBV5-8 with TRBJ1-5; TRBD1 might be the D (6 bases). This CDR3 spans 14 amino acids. Trimming took 5 bases from V and 2 from J, leaving 11 bases between them. Germline values: CDR1 SGHTS, CDR2 YDEGEE. The CDR3 loop reads CASSYRDGNQPQHF. CDR3 coding DNA: TGTGCCAGCAGTTACAGGGATGGCAATCAGCCCCAGCATTTT.

The chain has TRBV5-1 and TRBJ2-1, with 8 bases matching TRBD1. The CDR3 sequence is 14 residues long. Trimming at V came to 4 bases and at J to 4 bases, leaving 4 bases not matched to a gene. Germline loops: CDR1 SGHRS, CDR2 YFSETQ. DNA for the CDR3: TGCGCCAGCAGCAGGACAGGGACTTACAATGAGCAGTTCTTC. Residues: CASSRTGTYNEQFF. Full variable domain (rest looked up from reference TRBV5-1 and TRBJ2-1): KAGVTQTPRYLIKTRGQQVTLSCSPISGHRSVSWYQQTPGQGLQFLFEYFSETQRNKGNFPGRFSGRQFSNSRSEMNVSTLELGDSALYLCASSRTGTYNEQFFGPGTRLTVL.

The CDR3 DNA reads TGTGCCAGCAGTGCCCCGGGAGGATATGGCTACACCTTC. It translates to CASSAPGGYGYTF. The chain carries TRBV6-1 and TRBJ1-2; no definite D call. Germline values: CDR1 MNHNS, CDR2 SASEGT. The CDR3 runs to 13 residues. The V end lost 4 bases, the J end lost 5 bases, and 11 bases lay between the germline ends.

V usage is TRBV19 and J usage is TRBJ1-1; D is uncertain. Trimming took off 7 bases at V and 1 base at J, with 16 bases between the two ends. The CDR3 is 15 residues long. Germline loops: CDR1 LNHDA, CDR2 SQIVND (reference sequence). CDR3 protein: CASKVGVIGNTEAFF. In nucleotides, the CDR3 is TGTGCCAGTAAGGTTGGAGTAATCGGGAACACTGAAGCTTTCTTT.

The chain joins TRBV7-9 to TRBJ2-7, with D hard to call. The germline V gene encodes CDR1 SEHNR and CDR2 FQNEAQ (reference sequence). The CDR3 has 12 residues. The V end lost 5 bases, the J end lost 6 bases, and 11 bases lay between the germline ends. The CDR3: CASSPSATEQYF. CDR3 in DNA: TGTGCCAGCAGCCCCTCAGCGACCGAGCAGTACTTC.

The chain recombines TRBV29-1 with TRBJ2-5; D possibly corresponds to TRBD2 (6 bases). V lost 8 bases and J lost 2, with 18 bases in between. This CDR3 comprises 14 residues. Germline V gene data show CDR1 as SQVTM and CDR2 as ANQGSEA. CDR3 sequence: CSSRRASNQETQYF. The CDR3 DNA is TGCAGCTCACGGAGGGCAAGTAATCAAGAGACCCAGTACTTC.

The rearrangement joins TRBV7-8 to TRBJ1-2; possibly TRBD1 for D (6 bases). The length of the CDR3 is 14 residues. CDR1 and CDR2 (germline): SGHVS, FQNEAQ. Trimming removed 2 bases from V and 3 bases from J, with 10 bases in between. CDR3 nucleotides: TGTGCCAGCAGCTTACAACAGGGTCACTATGGCTACACCTTC. It is translated as CASSLQQGHYGYTF.

The rearrangement links TRBV11-3 to TRBJ2-4; possible D gene TRBD1, 6 bases. V lost 3 bases and J 11 bases, leaving 14 bases between the germline ends. The CDR3 is 13 amino acids. Germline CDR1 is SGHNT and CDR2 is YENEEA. CDR3 sequence (DNA): TGTGCCAGCAGCTTGGAGGACAGTCCAGTTCAGTACTTC. Translating gives CASSLEDSPVQYF.

The chain joins TRBV28 to TRBJ2-2; TRBD1 is a possible D gene (6 bases). V was cut by 11 bases and J by 5 bases, with 21 bases left in between. This CDR3 is 15 amino acids long. CDR1 is MDHEN, CDR2 SYDVKM, per germline. The CDR3 loop is CAVSGGQGITGELFF. In nucleotides, the CDR3 is TGTGCCGTCTCCGGCGGCCAGGGGATAACCGGGGAGCTGTTTTTT.

The genes are TRBV11-2 and TRBJ2-2; TRBD1 matches 8 bases. This CDR3 has 16 residues. Germline V gene sequence: CDR1 SGHAT, CDR2 FQNNGV. V shed 3 bases, J shed 5 bases, and the junction held 8 bases outside the gene matches. The CDR3 DNA reads TGTGCCAGCAGCTTCCCGGGACAGGTTATAACCGGGGAGCTGTTTTTT. Its protein product is CASSFPGQVITGELFF.

The chain uses TRBV5-3 and TRBJ1-5; D call uncertain. TRBV5-3 is filed as an ORF, its function uncertain. V was trimmed by 2 bases and J by 2 bases, leaving 11 bases between them. This CDR3 region has 15 residues. CDR3 nucleotide sequence: TGTGCCAGAAGCTTCGGTGGTTCGGGCAATCAGCCCCAGCATTTT. The encoded protein is CARSFGGSGNQPQHF.

About this clone: The limits of the CDR3 on the DNA are not certain, so only TCRdb's listed CDR3 is given. V and J are TRBV19 and TRBJ2-5; the D call of TRBD1 is as the table states it, not checked on the DNA. The length of the CDR3 is 17 amino acids, counting both ends. Looked up from germline, CDR1 is LNHDA and CDR2 is SQIVND (reference sequence). This CDR3 is CASSIDSGQGREETQYF.

This clone was observed a single time. The CDR3 region has the DNA TGTGCCAGCAGCTTAGCCCAGGTCCCCGGGGAGCTGTTTTTT. Protein: CASSLAQVPGELFF. The rearrangement uses TRBV13 and TRBJ2-2; D is undetermined. This CDR3 has 14 residues. With 1 base removed from V and 6 bases from J, the gap between germline ends came to 9 bases. CDR1 is PRHDT, CDR2 FYEKMQ, per germline (reference sequence).

A word on this clone: This specimen includes other DNA sequences encoding the same CDR3. For the CDR3, the DNA is TGTGCCAGCAGTTTAAGGACAGCCTACAATGAGCAGTTCTTC. Translation gives CASSLRTAYNEQFF. The rearrangement joins TRBV27 to TRBJ2-1, with a tentative D call TRBD1 (6 bases). V dropped 2 bases and J dropped 2 bases, with 7 bases sitting between them. CDR3 length: 14 residues. Looked up from germline, CDR1 is MNHEY and CDR2 is SMNVEV (reference sequence).

The chain is built from TRBV14 and TRBJ2-6; 7 nucleotides line up with TRBD1. Trimming at V came to 1 base and at J to 16 bases, leaving 1 base not matched to a gene. This CDR3 has 11 amino acids. The V gene's germline CDR1 is SGHDN and CDR2 FVKESK. The CDR3 DNA reads as TGTGCCAGCAGCCAAGGGGGACAGCTGACTTTC. It translates to CASSQGGQLTF.

This chain uses TRBV18 with TRBJ2-2; the D gene is possibly TRBD1 (6 bases). The CDR3 has 12 amino acids. The V gene's germline CDR1 is KGHSH and CDR2 LQKENI. Trimming pared 11 bases from V and 4 bases from J, leaving 11 bases between. The CDR3 loop reads CAAGEPTGELFF. In nucleotides, the CDR3 is TGTGCCGCAGGGGAGCCCACCGGGGAGCTGTTTTTT.